This TCR beta chain appears in the sequencing data of a study of identical twins. With template switching, a universal primer site was added, and the cDNA carried unique molecular identifiers. TCRdb called the 5' RACE reads again in MiXCR, with one record for every CDR3 protein. The sample carries 1,800,000 or so distinct CDR3 sequences, around a third recorded once. This clonotype was seen at least ten times. Antigen specificity is unknown. Overall study results and limits: Invariant MAIT and iNKT cells may have partly biased zero-insertion analyses.

The sample consisted of cord blood. The receptor comes from a newborn girl in good health.

The CDR3, as DNA: TGCGCCAGCAGCGTATCTACAGACAGAAATGGCTACACCTTC. Translated, it gives CASSVSTDRNGYTF. This rearrangement joins TRBV5-1 to TRBJ1-2; a possible D gene is TRBD1 (5 bases). The CDR3 covers 14 residues. The V end lost 4 bases, the J end lost 6 bases, and 16 bases lay between the germline ends. Germline CDR1 SGHRS, CDR2 YFSETQ.